The T cell receptor (beta chain) under discussion was sequenced for a study of blood T cell repertoires in COVID-19. The assay was immunoSEQ multiplex PCR, and TCRdb's table has in-frame clones only and misses some. The sample shows around 42,000 clones, 60% to 80% of them seen only once. Trimming cost V 2 bases and J 2 bases, with 5 bases left between them. From germline, CDR1 is WSHSY and CDR2 SAAADI. The CDR3 extends over 13 amino acids. A note on this clone: At the DNA level, this CDR3 is encoded by other sequences in the same sample as well.

This chain uses TRBV10-2 with TRBJ2-3; no reliable D call. The sequence derives from a woman of 80 years or more with acute or convalescent COVID-19. The sequencing sample was made of peripheral blood. This chain's CDR3 is CASSEAYTDTQYF. CDR3 nucleotide sequence: TGCGCCAGCAGTGAGGCGTACACAGATACGCAGTATTTT.